Shown below are 29 T cell receptor beta chains from a single sample sequenced in a study of cytomegalovirus exposure and HLA in healthy donors. Primers included in the PCR were 60 Vbeta and 13 Jbeta primers. Sequencing was performed with immunoSEQ multiplex PCR; in TCRdb, only in-frame clones are kept and a portion is missing. The sample shows 150,000 to 200,000 clones, roughly four fifths of them seen only once. The specimen sequenced was PBMCs. These receptors originate from a woman in her thirties or forties in good health and CMV-seronegative.

Here the CDR3 reads CASKERASGGRDTDTQYF. CDR3 bases: TGTGCCAGCAAGGAACGGGCCTCAGGGGGCCGCGACACAGATACGCAGTATTTT. The chain has TRBV2 and TRBJ2-3, with TRBD1 matching 8 bases. After removal of 7 bases from V and 2 bases from J, the junction contained 17 bases not matched to a gene. Per the germline V gene, CDR1 is SNHLY and CDR2 is FYNNEI. This CDR3 contains 18 residues.

Here the CDR3 DNA reads TGTGCCAGCAGTTCCGTCCGACAGAACAATGAGCAGTTCTTC. Translating gives CASSSVRQNNEQFF. The J gene is TRBJ2-1, the V gene TRBV27; D might be TRBD1 (5 bases). Germline loops: CDR1 MNHEY, CDR2 SMNVEV (reference sequence). The CDR3 covers 14 residues. The V gene lost 4 bases and the J gene lost 5 bases, with 12 bases spanning the gap.

The chain carries TRBV10-1 and TRBJ2-7; 9 nucleotides match TRBD2. The V and J ends lost 8 bases and 6 bases, in that order; junction bases with no gene match: 8. CDR3 length: 13 residues. Germline CDR1 WNHNN, CDR2 SYGVQD (reference sequence). CDR3 sequence reads: CASDAKAGGEQYF. The DNA for the CDR3 is TGCGCCAGCGACGCCAAAGCGGGGGGCGAGCAGTACTTC.

This clone was seen more than once but under ten times. This chain connects TRBV5-1 to TRBJ1-2, with D possibly matching TRBD1 (5 bases). Germline loops: CDR1 SGHRS, CDR2 YFSETQ. CDR3 size: 13 residues. Trimming removed 4 bases from V and 6 bases from J, with 13 bases in between. CDR3 DNA sequence: TGCGCCAGCAGCGGGGGGACCGGAGATGGCTACACCTTC. Its translation is CASSGGTGDGYTF. The full variable domain, its missing parts supplied by reference TRBV5-1 and TRBJ1-2, is KAGVTQTPRYLIKTRGQQVTLSCSPISGHRSVSWYQQTPGQGLQFLFEYFSETQRNKGNFPGRFSGRQFSNSRSEMNVSTLELGDSALYLCASSGGTGDGYTFGSGTRLTVV.

The chain couples TRBV5-4 to TRBJ2-5, with TRBD1 identical over 9 bases. Per the germline V gene, CDR1 is SGHNT and CDR2 is YYREEE (reference sequence). V trimming: 3 bases; J trimming: 3 bases; junction bases outside the gene matches: 6. The CDR3 totals 15 residues. The CDR3 region has the DNA TGTGCCAGCAGCTCCGGGACAGGGACCGAAGAGACCCAGTACTTC. This codes for CASSSGTGTEETQYF. Full variable domain (rest looked up from reference TRBV5-4 and TRBJ2-5): ETGVTQSPTHLIKTRGQQVTLRCSSQSGHNTVSWYQQALGQGPQFIFQYYREEENGRGNFPPRFSGLQFPNYSSELNVNALELDDSALYLCASSSGTGTEETQYFGPGTRLLVL.

As to this clone: Different DNA sequences within this sample yield the same CDR3. The CDR3: CASSPPGLAGGGEQFF. CDR3 nucleotide sequence: TGTGCCAGCTCACCTCCTGGACTAGCGGGCGGGGGTGAGCAGTTCTTC. V is TRBV18 and J is TRBJ2-1; 11 positions match TRBD2. The J segment lost 9 bases and the V segment lost 3 bases, leaving 10 bases of the junction unmatched. Looked up from germline, CDR1 is KGHSH and CDR2 is LQKENI. This CDR3 contains 16 residues.

This clone has only one observation. The chain uses TRBV30 and TRBJ2-7; 7 nucleotides match TRBD1. The CDR3 sequence is 11 residues long. V lost 2 bases, J lost 6 bases, and 1 base stayed unmatched. Per the germline V gene, CDR1 is GTSNPN and CDR2 is SVGIG (reference sequence). CDR3 residues: CAWSPGGEQYF. DNA of the CDR3: TGTGCCTGGAGTCCAGGGGGCGAGCAGTACTTC.

V usage is TRBV29-1 and J usage is TRBJ2-1; D perhaps matches TRBD1 (6 bases). Germline V gene sequence: CDR1 SQVTM, CDR2 ANQGSEA. The CDR3 runs 10 residues. V dropped 7 bases and J dropped 12 bases, with 13 bases sitting between them. The CDR3 nucleotides read TGCAGCGCCCAGGACAGTGGGCAGTTCTTC. It codes for CSAQDSGQFF.

Comment on this clone: Other nucleotide sequences in the sample specify the same CDR3. This chain joins TRBV30 and TRBJ2-7, with a possible D match to TRBD1 (6 bases). The CDR3 extends over 12 amino acids. Trimming shortened V by 2 bases and J by 3 bases, and 8 bases separated the two germline ends. CDR1 is GTSNPN and CDR2 is SVGIG in the germline V gene (reference sequence). CDR3 DNA sequence: TGTGCCTGGAGTAGGGGGAGCTACGAGCAGTACTTC. This sequence encodes CAWSRGSYEQYF.

The rearrangement uses TRBV5-4 and TRBJ2-7; no clear D. This CDR3 contains 13 residues. Germline values: CDR1 SGHNT, CDR2 YYREEE (reference sequence). V lost 9 bases and J lost 0, with 13 bases in between. As DNA, the CDR3 is TGTGCCACCCGAGTAGAGAGCTCCTACGAGCAGTACTTC. This sequence encodes CATRVESSYEQYF. The full variable domain, with the rest looked up from reference TRBV5-4 and TRBJ2-7, is ETGVTQSPTHLIKTRGQQVTLRCSSQSGHNTVSWYQQALGQGPQFIFQYYREEENGRGNFPPRFSGLQFPNYSSELNVNALELDDSALYLCATRVESSYEQYFGPGTRLTVT.

The chain couples TRBV5-8 to TRBJ1-5; 7 nucleotides agree with TRBD1. CDR3 length: 13 residues. Germline CDR1 and CDR2: SGHTS and YDEGEE. Losses at the gene ends were 4 bases for V and 6 bases for J; bases not matched to a gene: 4. The CDR3 loop is CASSVRGAQPQHF. The CDR3 region has the DNA TGTGCCAGCAGCGTCAGGGGGGCTCAGCCCCAGCATTTT.

The chain joins TRBV2 to TRBJ2-1; 9 bases line up with TRBD2. In germline, CDR1 is SNHLY, CDR2 FYNNEI. This CDR3 contains 15 residues. The V segment lost 3 bases and the J segment 6 bases; nucleotides outside the gene matches: 6. The CDR3 coding sequence is TGTGCCAGCAGTGAGGTAGCGGGAGTTTCCAATGAGCAGTTCTTC. It encodes CASSEVAGVSNEQFF.

This clone has only one observation. The chain employs TRBV5-1 and TRBJ1-3; no clear D gene. Trimming shortened V by 0 bases and J by 0 bases, and 10 bases separated the two germline ends. Looked up from germline, CDR1 is SGHRS and CDR2 is YFSETQ. The CDR3 loop spans 16 amino acids. DNA for the CDR3: TGCGCCAGCAGCTTGGAACTTCCAGGCTCTGGAAACACCATATATTTT. This encodes CASSLELPGSGNTIYF.

The chain links TRBV9 to TRBJ2-1, with 14 bases lining up with TRBD2. CDR3 length: 17 residues. Germline CDR1 and CDR2: SGDLS and YYNGEE. Trimming took 0 bases from V and 8 from J; bases not matched to a gene: 7. CDR3 coding DNA: TGTGCCAGCAGCGTAGGGTTGGGGACTAGCGGGAGTTATGAGCAGTTCTTC. Translation: CASSVGLGTSGSYEQFF.

The chain links TRBV5-6 to TRBJ2-7; 7 bases agree with TRBD2. Germline V lookup: CDR1 SGHDT, CDR2 YYEEEE. There are 14 residues in the CDR3. The trim removed 0 bases at V and 7 bases at J, leaving 7 bases unmatched. The CDR3 DNA reads TGTGCCAGCAGCTTGGGCCCGGGACTAAGGGAGCAGTACTTC. The encoded protein is CASSLGPGLREQYF.

Worth noting for this clone: The identical CDR3 is also encoded by other nucleotide sequences in the sample. V and J are TRBV28 and TRBJ1-5, with D perhaps TRBD1 (5 bases). Germline values: CDR1 MDHEN, CDR2 SYDVKM. The CDR3 runs to 13 residues. V was pared by 11 bases and J by 0 bases, with 11 bases between. The CDR3 here is CASGQDSNQPQHF. CDR3 DNA: TGTGCCTCAGGGCAGGATAGCAATCAGCCCCAGCATTTT.

The V gene is TRBV30, the J gene TRBJ1-2, with D possibly being TRBD1 (6 bases). V dropped 7 bases and J dropped 12 bases, with 21 bases sitting between them. Germline V gene lookup returns CDR1 GTSNPN and CDR2 SVGIG (reference sequence). The CDR3 extends over 12 amino acids. The CDR3 coding sequence is TGTGCCTCGATTACAACAGGGTGGGTGGACACCTTC. This sequence encodes CASITTGWVDTF.

This clone has only one observation. The chain employs TRBV2 and TRBJ1-5; D remains ambiguous. Per germline, CDR1 SNHLY and CDR2 FYNNEI. Trimming removed 4 bases at V and 9 bases at J, with 13 bases between. CDR3 length: 13 residues. CDR3 sequence: CASSAKLDLPQHF. As DNA, the CDR3 is TGTGCCAGCAGTGCAAAGTTAGATCTGCCCCAGCATTTT.

V and J are TRBV10-3 and TRBJ1-1, with 9 nucleotides matching TRBD1. CDR3 size: 16 residues. The junction had 7 bases not matched to a gene; V was cut back by 5 bases and J by 0 bases. CDR1 is ENHRY, CDR2 SYGVKD, per germline. DNA of the CDR3: TGTGCCATCAGTAGACAGGGGGGCACTCTGAACACTGAAGCTTTCTTT. Amino acids: CAISRQGGTLNTEAFF.

The rearrangement joins TRBV2 to TRBJ2-7; D not resolved. Germline assignment: CDR1 SNHLY and CDR2 FYNNEI. V dropped 3 bases and J dropped 2 bases, with 11 bases sitting between them. The CDR3 loop spans 14 amino acids. This CDR3 is CASSESSAPYEQYF. The CDR3 coding sequence is TGTGCCAGCAGTGAGTCGAGTGCCCCCTACGAGCAGTACTTC. The full variable domain, rest sourced from reference TRBV2 and TRBJ2-7, is EPEVTQTPSHQVTQMGQEVILRCVPISNHLYFYWYRQILGQKVEFLVSFYNNEISEKSEIFDDQFSVERPDGSNFTLKIRSTKLEDSAMYFCASSESSAPYEQYFGPGTRLTVT.

This clone was observed a single time. The chain joins TRBV30 to TRBJ1-2, with unresolved D. V lost 7 bases and J 2 bases, leaving 14 bases between the germline ends. The CDR3 runs 13 residues. Germline CDR1 is GTSNPN and CDR2 is SVGIG (reference sequence). The CDR3 spells CASRRGGNYGYTF. DNA of the CDR3: TGTGCCTCCAGGCGCGGAGGAAACTATGGCTACACCTTC.

This clone was recorded only once. The chain couples TRBV18 to TRBJ1-3; 8 positions match TRBD1. The CDR3 is made up of 16 amino acids. Germline CDR1 and CDR2: KGHSH and LQKENI. With 2 bases clipped from V and 2 bases from J, the junction kept 5 bases outside the gene matches. The CDR3 protein is CASSPGSTGAGNTIYF. CDR3 bases: TGTGCCAGCTCACCAGGGTCGACAGGGGCTGGAAACACCATATATTTT.

The chain employs TRBV28 and TRBJ2-7, with 8 bases identical to TRBD2. CDR1 MDHEN and CDR2 SYDVKM come from the germline V gene. J lost 5 bases, V lost 1 base, and 10 bases had no gene match. This CDR3 has 16 residues. In DNA, the CDR3 is TGTGCCAGCAGTTTATTCAGGGCGGGAGGTAGCCACGAGCAGTACTTC. Translation gives CASSLFRAGGSHEQYF.

This rearrangement joins TRBV2 to TRBJ1-1, with D maybe TRBD1 (5 bases). This CDR3 spans 12 amino acids. V was cut by 4 bases and J by 8 bases, with 11 bases left in between. Per the germline V gene, CDR1 is SNHLY and CDR2 is FYNNEI. The CDR3 is CASSADWTEAFF. CDR3 coding DNA: TGTGCCAGCAGTGCAGACTGGACAGAAGCTTTCTTT. The full variable domain, rest sourced from reference TRBV2 and TRBJ1-1, is EPEVTQTPSHQVTQMGQEVILRCVPISNHLYFYWYRQILGQKVEFLVSFYNNEISEKSEIFDDQFSVERPDGSNFTLKIRSTKLEDSAMYFCASSADWTEAFFGQGTRLTVV.

The chain couples TRBV29-1 to TRBJ2-1; D is ambiguous. Trimming shortened V by 7 bases and J by 0 bases, and 7 bases separated the two germline ends. From germline, CDR1 is SQVTM and CDR2 ANQGSEA. CDR3 size: 12 residues. Written as DNA, the CDR3 is TGCAGCGCTAAAAGCTCCTACAATGAGCAGTTCTTC. Protein product: CSAKSSYNEQFF.

Only one count was recorded for this clone. The genes are TRBV5-1 and TRBJ2-1; 7 bases align to TRBD2. The CDR3 has 15 amino acids. Germline V lookup: CDR1 SGHRS, CDR2 YFSETQ. The trim removed 0 bases at V and 6 bases at J, leaving 6 bases unmatched. DNA for the CDR3: TGCGCCAGCAGCTTGGAGGGACTAAGCCCCAATGAGCAGTTCTTC. Its protein product is CASSLEGLSPNEQFF. Filled out from reference TRBV5-1 and TRBJ2-1, the complete variable domain reads KAGVTQTPRYLIKTRGQQVTLSCSPISGHRSVSWYQQTPGQGLQFLFEYFSETQRNKGNFPGRFSGRQFSNSRSEMNVSTLELGDSALYLCASSLEGLSPNEQFFGPGTRLTVL.

The V call is TRBV6-5, the J call TRBJ2-5; TRBD1 aligns across 8 bases. The DNA end lines up better with TRBJ2-7; the J call may be wrong. Germline values: CDR1 MNHEY, CDR2 SVGAGI. CDR3 length: 14 residues. The CDR3 region is CASRGTGPLYEQYF. The CDR3, as DNA: TGTGCCAGCAGGGGGACAGGCCCCCTCTACGAGCAGTACTTC.

V is TRBV10-3 and J is TRBJ1-2; possible D gene TRBD1, 6 bases. Germline V gives CDR1 ENHRY, CDR2 SYGVKD. The V and J ends lost 7 bases and 2 bases respectively, with 20 bases between them. This CDR3 has 16 amino acids. In nucleotides, the CDR3 is TGTGCCATCAACGGCGGGAGTGGGGGGCCGAACTATGGCTACACCTTC. Its protein product is CAINGGSGGPNYGYTF.

The V and J genes are TRBV6-1 and TRBJ2-2; tentatively, D is TRBD2 (6 bases). The length of the CDR3 is 15 residues. Germline-derived CDR1 and CDR2 are MNHNS and SASEGT. The V and J ends lost 2 bases and 5 bases respectively, with 12 bases between them. CDR3 DNA: TGTGCCAGCAGTGAATTAAACGCGGGGACCGGGGAGCTGTTTTTT. It is translated as CASSELNAGTGELFF.